The rows below give T cell receptor beta chains drawn from one sample of a study of cytomegalovirus exposure and HLA in healthy donors. Using immunoSEQ multiplex PCR, the repertoire was profiled, and TCRdb retains in-frame clones only, with some absent. Of about 200,000 clones listed, approximately 85% are singletons. The sequenced sample consisted of PBMCs. The receptors stem from a woman aged 40 to 49 in good health and CMV-seronegative. Both conserved end residues are trimmed from each CDR3.

V gene | CDR3 protein
TRBV27 | ASSLLAGAYGEKLF
TRBV11-2 | ASSLVAGGTDTQY
TRBV18 | ASSSTQVAGEGEQF
TRBV6-6 | ASSPSETQY
TRBV5-1 | ASSLKTSAYNEQF
TRBV27 | ASSFYSETEAF
TRBV19 | ASTPSGSGTGELF
TRBV7-9 | ASSPIGAGQGIYGYT
TRBV7-8 | ASSSDGTGAYEQY
TRBV7-6 | ASSQDLHNEQF
TRBV2 | ASTGQSDTQY
TRBV2 | ASSDMGRGYEQY
TRBV30 | AWSRQVGETQY
TRBV6-5 | ATTRNTEAF
TRBV30 | AWSVGGPYEQY
TRBV6-1 | ASSEGIQGAEQPQH
TRBV11-2 | ASSLTGSGQPQH
TRBV10-1 | ASSQDLHTGELF
TRBV19 | ASKSREGYEQY
TRBV2 | ASSERRGNYGYT
TRBV28 | ASSRTSGLYNEQF
TRBV29-1 | SVEGRASGYYGQY
TRBV5-4 | ATTNPWDRGDEQF
TRBV12-1 | ASSCPGLAGVEQETQY
TRBV5-1 | ACFKQKAAYEQY
TRBV27 | ASSPWEGREFHTQY
TRBV7-8 | ASSLGSGTVGTDTQY
TRBV28 | ASSFFRGGVNYGYT
TRBV7-9 | ASRRAGAEAEAF
TRBV29-1 | SVAGETGPGETQY
TRBV5-1 | ASSPGQGGYNEQF
TRBV7-2 | ASSLLITGELF
TRBV5-1 | ASSMGQVDDEQY
TRBV2 | ASSGPTYEQY
TRBV5-1 | ASSSGGSQY
TRBV6-6 | ASSSEGRGNQPQH
TRBV4-1 | ASSQDSTELVRPTGELF
TRBV7-3 | ASSLGTSGRADGELF
TRBV6-5 | ASRPGLAGAETQY
TRBV5-4 | ASTTSRGFVQETQY
TRBV4-1 | ASSLRIGPAGNEQY
TRBV4-1 | ASSLQRSRRGNTIY
TRBV20-1 | SASRGDTQY
TRBV2 | ASGGRTGTETQY
TRBV5-4 | ASSLGQINTIY
TRBV19 | ASSLRIAGGLTDTQY
TRBV7-9 | ASSLTRGNTEAF
TRBV28 | ASSTYTGTGIYNEQF
TRBV27 | ASGTLISGRRNEQY
TRBV27 | ASSFLSDTQY
TRBV7-7 | ASSAQQGAEQY
TRBV19 | ASSYGGYNSPLH
TRBV30 | AWSALAPGQF
TRBV2 | ASSEGIQVNYGYT
TRBV21-1 | ASSRRRVLYEQY
TRBV7-2 | ASSTQTGPWGQY
TRBV5-1 | ASSLALGREGEQY
TRBV28 | ASSFGSGYEQY
TRBV4-1 | ASSQLIAGTSSYEQY
TRBV5-1 | ASRWTTSSYEQY